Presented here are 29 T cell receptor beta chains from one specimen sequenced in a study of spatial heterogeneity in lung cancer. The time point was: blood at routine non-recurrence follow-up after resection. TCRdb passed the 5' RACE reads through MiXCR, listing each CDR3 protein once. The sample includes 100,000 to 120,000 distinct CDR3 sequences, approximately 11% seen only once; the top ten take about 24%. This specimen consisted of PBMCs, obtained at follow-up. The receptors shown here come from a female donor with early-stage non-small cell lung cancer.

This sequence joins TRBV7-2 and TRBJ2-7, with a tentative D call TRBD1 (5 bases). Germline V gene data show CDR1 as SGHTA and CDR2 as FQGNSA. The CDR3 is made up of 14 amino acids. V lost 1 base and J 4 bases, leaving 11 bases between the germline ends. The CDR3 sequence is CASSLDTGSYEQYF. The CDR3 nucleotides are TGTGCCAGCAGCTTAGATACAGGTTCATACGAGCAGTACTTC.

The CDR3 region has the DNA TGTGCCAGCAGCCGAGACAACACCCTGAGTACGCAGTATTTT. Protein product: CASSRDNTLSTQYF. The chain employs TRBV3-1 and TRBJ2-3; D gene uncertain. V shed 4 bases and J shed 8 bases, with 16 bases lying between them. Germline V gene data show CDR1 as LGHDT and CDR2 as YNNKEL (reference sequence). The CDR3 runs to 14 residues.

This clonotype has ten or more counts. Here the CDR3 DNA reads TGTGCCAGCAGTTTCCTCAGCGGGAGCTCCTACAATGAGCAGTTCTTC. The encoded protein is CASSFLSGSSYNEQFF. The V gene is TRBV28, the J gene TRBJ2-1; TRBD2 matches 8 bases. This CDR3 contains 16 residues. V lost 3 bases and J lost 0; bases outside the gene matches: 4. The germline V gene encodes CDR1 MDHEN and CDR2 SYDVKM.

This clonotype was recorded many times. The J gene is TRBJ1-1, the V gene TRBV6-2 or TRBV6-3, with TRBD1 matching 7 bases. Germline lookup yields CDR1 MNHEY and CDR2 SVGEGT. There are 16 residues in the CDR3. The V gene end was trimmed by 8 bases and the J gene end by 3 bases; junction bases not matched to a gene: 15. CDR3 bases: TGTGCCAGCGAGCCCCCCGCGTCAGGGGGTTACACTGAAGCTTTCTTT. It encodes CASEPPASGGYTEAFF.

CDR3 region: CSVTPGRTNEKLFF. The CDR3 bases are TGCAGCGTTACGCCCGGCAGGACTAATGAAAAACTGTTTTTT. This rearrangement joins TRBV29-1 to TRBJ1-4; D remains ambiguous. Trimming left V 5 bases short and J 2 bases short, with 12 bases between. The CDR3 has 14 residues. The germline CDR1 and CDR2 sequences are SQVTM and ANQGSEA.

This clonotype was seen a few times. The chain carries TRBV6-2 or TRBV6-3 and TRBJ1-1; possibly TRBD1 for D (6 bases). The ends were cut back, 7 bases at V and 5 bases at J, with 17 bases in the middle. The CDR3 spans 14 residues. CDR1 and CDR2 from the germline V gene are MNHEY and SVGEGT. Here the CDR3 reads CASKEGGSWTEAFF. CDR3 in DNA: TGTGCCAGCAAGGAGGGGGGGAGTTGGACTGAAGCTTTCTTT.

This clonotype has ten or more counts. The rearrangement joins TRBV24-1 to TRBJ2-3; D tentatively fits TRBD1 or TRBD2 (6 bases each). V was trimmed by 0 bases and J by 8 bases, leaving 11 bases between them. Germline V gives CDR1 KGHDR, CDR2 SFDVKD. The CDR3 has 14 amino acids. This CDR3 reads CATSDLEGGRTQYF. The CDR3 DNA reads TGTGCCACCAGTGATTTGGAGGGGGGCCGTACGCAGTATTTT.

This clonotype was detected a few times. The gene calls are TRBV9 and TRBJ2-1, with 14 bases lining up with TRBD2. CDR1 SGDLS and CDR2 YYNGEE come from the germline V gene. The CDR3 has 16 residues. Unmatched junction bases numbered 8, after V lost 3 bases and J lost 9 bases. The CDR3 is CASSARGTSGSIEQFF. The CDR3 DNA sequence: TGTGCCAGCAGCGCCCGAGGGACTAGCGGGAGTATTGAGCAGTTCTTC.

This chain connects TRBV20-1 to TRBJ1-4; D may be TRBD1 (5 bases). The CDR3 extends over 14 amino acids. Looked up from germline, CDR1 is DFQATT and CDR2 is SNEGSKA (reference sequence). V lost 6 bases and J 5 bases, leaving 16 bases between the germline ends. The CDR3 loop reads CSASFGTYNEKLFF. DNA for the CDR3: TGCAGTGCATCCTTCGGGACTTACAATGAAAAACTGTTTTTT.

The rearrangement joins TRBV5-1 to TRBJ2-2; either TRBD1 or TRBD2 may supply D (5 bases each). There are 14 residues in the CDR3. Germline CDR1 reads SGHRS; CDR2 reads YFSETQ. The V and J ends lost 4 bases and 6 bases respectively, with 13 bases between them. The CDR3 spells CASSLGTIPGELFF. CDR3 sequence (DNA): TGCGCCAGCAGCCTGGGGACCATCCCCGGGGAGCTGTTTTTT.

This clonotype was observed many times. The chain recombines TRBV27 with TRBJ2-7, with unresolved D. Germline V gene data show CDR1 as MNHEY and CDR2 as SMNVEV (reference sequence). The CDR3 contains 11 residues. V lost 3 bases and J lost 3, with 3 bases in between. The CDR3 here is CASSLGYEQYF. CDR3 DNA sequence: TGTGCCAGCAGTTTGGGCTACGAGCAGTACTTC.

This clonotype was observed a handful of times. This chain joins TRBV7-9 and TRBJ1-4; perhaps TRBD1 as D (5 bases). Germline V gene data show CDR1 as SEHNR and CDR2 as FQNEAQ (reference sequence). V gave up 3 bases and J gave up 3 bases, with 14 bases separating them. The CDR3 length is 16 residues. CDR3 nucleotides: TGTGCCAGCAGCTTTCCCCTGACAGACCCTAATGAAAAACTGTTTTTT. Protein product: CASSFPLTDPNEKLFF. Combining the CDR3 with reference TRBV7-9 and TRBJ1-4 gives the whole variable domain DTGVSQNPRHKITKRGQNVTFRCDPISEHNRLYWYRQTLGQGPEFLTYFQNEAQLEKSRLLSDRFSAERPKGSFSTLEIQRTEQGDSAMYLCASSFPLTDPNEKLFFGSGTQLSVL.

CDR3 sequence (DNA): TGTGCCAGCAGCCCAGGCCGAGGGGAGACCCAGTACTTC. This translates into CASSPGRGETQYF. The chain employs TRBV7-3 and TRBJ2-5; tentatively, D is TRBD2 (5 bases). Germline V gives CDR1 SGHTA, CDR2 FQGTGA. The CDR3 has 13 amino acids. V lost 5 bases to trimming and J lost 5 bases, with 12 bases between them.

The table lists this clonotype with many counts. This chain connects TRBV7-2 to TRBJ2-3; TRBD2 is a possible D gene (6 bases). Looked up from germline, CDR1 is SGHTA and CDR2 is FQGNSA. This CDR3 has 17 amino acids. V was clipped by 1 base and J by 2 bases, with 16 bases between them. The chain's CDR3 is CASSLEVGSVNTDTQYF. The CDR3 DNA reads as TGTGCCAGCAGCTTAGAGGTCGGGAGCGTTAACACAGATACGCAGTATTTT.

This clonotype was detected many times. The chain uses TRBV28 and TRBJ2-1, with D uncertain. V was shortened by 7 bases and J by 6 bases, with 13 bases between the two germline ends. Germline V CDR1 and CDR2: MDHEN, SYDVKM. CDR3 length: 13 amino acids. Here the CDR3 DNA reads TGTGCCAGCACCACCCCCGTAACCAATGAGCAGTTCTTC. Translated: CASTTPVTNEQFF.

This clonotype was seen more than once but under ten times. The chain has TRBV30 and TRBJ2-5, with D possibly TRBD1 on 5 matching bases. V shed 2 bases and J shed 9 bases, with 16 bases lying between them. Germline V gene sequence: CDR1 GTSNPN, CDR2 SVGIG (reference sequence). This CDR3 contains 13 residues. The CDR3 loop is CAWSTGDRDPQYF. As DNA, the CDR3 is TGTGCCTGGAGTACGGGCGACAGAGACCCCCAGTACTTC.

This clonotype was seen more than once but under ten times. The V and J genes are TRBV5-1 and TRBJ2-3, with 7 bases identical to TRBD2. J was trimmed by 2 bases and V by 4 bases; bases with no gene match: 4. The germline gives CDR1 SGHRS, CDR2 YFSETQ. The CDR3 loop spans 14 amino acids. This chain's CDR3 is CASSRDYSTDTQYF. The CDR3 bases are TGCGCCAGCAGCCGGGACTACTCCACAGATACGCAGTATTTT.

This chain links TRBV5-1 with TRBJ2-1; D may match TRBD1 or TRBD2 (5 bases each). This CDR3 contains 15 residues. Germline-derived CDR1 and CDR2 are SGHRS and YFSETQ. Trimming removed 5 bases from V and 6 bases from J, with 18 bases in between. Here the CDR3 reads CASSTGTQGVNEQFF. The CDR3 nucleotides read TGCGCCAGCAGTACCGGGACCCAAGGGGTCAATGAGCAGTTCTTC.

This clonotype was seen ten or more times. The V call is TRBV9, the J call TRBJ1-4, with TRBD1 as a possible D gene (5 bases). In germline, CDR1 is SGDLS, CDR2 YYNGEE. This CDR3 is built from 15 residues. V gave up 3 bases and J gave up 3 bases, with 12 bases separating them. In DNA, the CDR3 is TGTGCCAGCAGCGCAGACAGAACGTCTAATGAAAAACTGTTTTTT. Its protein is CASSADRTSNEKLFF.

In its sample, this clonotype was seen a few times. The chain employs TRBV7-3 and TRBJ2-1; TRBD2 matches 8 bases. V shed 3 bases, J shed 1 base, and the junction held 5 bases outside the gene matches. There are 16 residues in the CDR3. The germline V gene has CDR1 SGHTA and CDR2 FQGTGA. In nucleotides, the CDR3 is TGTGCCAGCAGCTTTGGTAGCGGGGTATCCTACAATGAGCAGTTCTTC. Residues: CASSFGSGVSYNEQFF. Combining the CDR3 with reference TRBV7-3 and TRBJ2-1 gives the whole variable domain GAGVSQTPSNKVTEKGKYVELRCDPISGHTALYWYRQSLGQGPEFLIYFQGTGAADDSGLPNDRFFAVRPEGSVSTLKIQRTERGDSAVYLCASSFGSGVSYNEQFFGPGTRLTVL.

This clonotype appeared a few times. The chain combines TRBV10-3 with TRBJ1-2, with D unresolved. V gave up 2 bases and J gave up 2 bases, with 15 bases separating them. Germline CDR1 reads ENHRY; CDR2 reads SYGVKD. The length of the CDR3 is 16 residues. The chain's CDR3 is CAISEDNSYPNYGYTF. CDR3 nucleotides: TGTGCCATCAGTGAGGACAACAGCTATCCGAACTATGGCTACACCTTC.

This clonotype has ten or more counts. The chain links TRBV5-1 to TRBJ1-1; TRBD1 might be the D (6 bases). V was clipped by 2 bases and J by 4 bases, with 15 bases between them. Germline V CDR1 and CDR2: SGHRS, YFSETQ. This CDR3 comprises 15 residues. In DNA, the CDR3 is TGCGCCAGCAGCTTCACAGGGATCGGGGTCACTGAAGCTTTCTTT. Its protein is CASSFTGIGVTEAFF.

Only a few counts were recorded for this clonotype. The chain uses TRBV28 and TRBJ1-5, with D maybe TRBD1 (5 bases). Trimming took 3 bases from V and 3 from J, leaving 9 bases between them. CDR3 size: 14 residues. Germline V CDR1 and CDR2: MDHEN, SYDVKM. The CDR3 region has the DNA TGTGCCAGCAGTTTCGGGGGAACCAATCAGCCCCAGCATTTT. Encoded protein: CASSFGGTNQPQHF. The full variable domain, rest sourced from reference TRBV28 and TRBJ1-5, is DVKVTQSSRYLVKRTGEKVFLECVQDMDHENMFWYRQDPGLGLRLIYFSYDVKMKEKGDIPEGYSVSREKKERFSLILESASTNQTSMYLCASSFGGTNQPQHFGDGTRLSIL.

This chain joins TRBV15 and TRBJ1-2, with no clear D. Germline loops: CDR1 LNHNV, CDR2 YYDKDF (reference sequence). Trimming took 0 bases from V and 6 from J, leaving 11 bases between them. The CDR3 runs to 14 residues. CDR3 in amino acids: CATSRDIITDGYTF. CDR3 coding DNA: TGTGCCACCAGCAGAGATATCATAACCGATGGCTACACCTTC.

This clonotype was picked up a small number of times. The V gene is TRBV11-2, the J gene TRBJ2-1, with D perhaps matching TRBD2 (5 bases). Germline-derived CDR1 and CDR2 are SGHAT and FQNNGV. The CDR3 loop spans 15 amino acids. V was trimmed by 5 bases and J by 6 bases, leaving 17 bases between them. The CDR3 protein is CASSQLAGVSNEQFF. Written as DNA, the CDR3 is TGTGCCAGCAGCCAGCTAGCTGGGGTCTCCAATGAGCAGTTCTTC.

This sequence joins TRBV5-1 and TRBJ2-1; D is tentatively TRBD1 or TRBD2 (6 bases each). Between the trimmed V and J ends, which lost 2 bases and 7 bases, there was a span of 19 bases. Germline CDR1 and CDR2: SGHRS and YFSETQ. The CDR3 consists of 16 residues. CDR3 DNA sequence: TGCGCCAGCAGCTTTTCCGGGACAACGGAGGGTAATGAGCAGTTCTTC. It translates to CASSFSGTTEGNEQFF.

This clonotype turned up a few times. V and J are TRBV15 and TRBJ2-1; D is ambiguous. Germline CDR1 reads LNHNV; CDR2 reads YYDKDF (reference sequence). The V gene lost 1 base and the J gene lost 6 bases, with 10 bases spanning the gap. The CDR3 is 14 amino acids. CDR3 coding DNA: TGTGCCACCAGCAGAGTTGAGAGAGTCAATGAGCAGTTCTTC. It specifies CATSRVERVNEQFF.

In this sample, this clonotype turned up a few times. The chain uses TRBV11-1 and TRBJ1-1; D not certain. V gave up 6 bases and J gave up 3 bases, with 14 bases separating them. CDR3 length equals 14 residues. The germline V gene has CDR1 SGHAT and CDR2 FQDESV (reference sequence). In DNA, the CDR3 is TGTGCCAGCAGACAATTCGGGTCACACACTGAAGCTTTCTTT. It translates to CASRQFGSHTEAFF.

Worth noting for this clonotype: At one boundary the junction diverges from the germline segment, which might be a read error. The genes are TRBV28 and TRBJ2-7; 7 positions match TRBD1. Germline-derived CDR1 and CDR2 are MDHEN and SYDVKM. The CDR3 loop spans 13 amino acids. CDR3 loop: CVSTTGFSYEQYF. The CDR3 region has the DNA TGTGTCAGCACGACAGGGTTTTCCTACGAGCAGTACTTC.